Each of the 26 T cell receptor beta chains below was sequenced from the same sample in a study of shared clonotypes between healthy human individuals. This table comes from immunoSEQ multiplex PCR, and its TCRdb copy is limited to in-frame clones, with some not included. The table includes 2 million to 2.5 million clones, under 95% detected once. Source material: naive CD4+ T cells from PBMCs. Described subset: CD45RA+ positively selected. The receptors were sampled from a man aged 18-30 years in good health. Some clones in this sample may be carry-over from other donors' samples.

The J gene is TRBJ1-1, the V gene TRBV2, with D unclear. Between the trimmed V and J ends, which lost 4 bases and 7 bases, there was a span of 10 bases. The germline gives CDR1 SNHLY, CDR2 FYNNEI. This CDR3 comprises 12 residues. DNA for the CDR3: TGTGCCAGCAGTGCTCTGGCTAGTGAAGCTTTCTTT. It is translated as CASSALASEAFF.

The gene calls are TRBV9 and TRBJ2-7; D is possibly TRBD1 or TRBD2 (6 bases each). This CDR3 spans 14 amino acids. Per the germline V gene, CDR1 is SGDLS and CDR2 is YYNGEE. Trimming shortened V by 4 bases and J by 7 bases, and 18 bases separated the two germline ends. CDR3 residues: CASSPFWGAREQYF. CDR3 bases: TGTGCCAGCAGCCCCTTTTGGGGGGCGAGGGAGCAGTACTTC.

CDR3 protein: CATPGPSGFGGEQFF. In nucleotides, the CDR3 is TGCGCCACCCCCGGGCCTAGCGGGTTTGGTGGTGAGCAGTTCTTC. The gene calls are TRBV10-2 and TRBJ2-1; 8 bases fit TRBD2. The CDR3 has 15 amino acids. Germline loops: CDR1 WSHSY, CDR2 SAAADI. V was clipped by 10 bases and J by 9 bases; unmatched bases: 17.

The chain couples TRBV28 to TRBJ1-5; TRBD1 is a possible D gene (5 bases). The CDR3 covers 15 residues. Per the germline V gene, CDR1 is MDHEN and CDR2 is SYDVKM. V lost 7 bases to trimming and J lost 2 bases, with 15 bases between them. The CDR3 DNA is TGTGCCAGCATCGGGGCCAGGGATGGCAATCAGCCCCAGCATTTT. Its translation: CASIGARDGNQPQHF.

The chain carries TRBV5-1 and TRBJ1-1; D is possibly TRBD1 (5 bases). The ends were cut back, 7 bases at V and 5 bases at J, with 15 bases in the middle. The V gene's germline CDR1 is SGHRS and CDR2 YFSETQ. The CDR3 has 13 residues. The CDR3 DNA reads TGCGCCAGCCGACCAGCGGAGGGGACTGAAGCTTTCTTT. It encodes CASRPAEGTEAFF.

This clone was recorded a few times. The CDR3 coding sequence is TGCGCCAGCAGCCCCGGGACAGAGCGCAATCAGCCCCAGCATTTT. Its protein product is CASSPGTERNQPQHF. The genes are TRBV5-1 and TRBJ1-5; 7 nucleotides align to TRBD1. Per the germline V gene, CDR1 is SGHRS and CDR2 is YFSETQ. V dropped 4 bases and J dropped 2; count of bases not matched to a gene: 6. The length of the CDR3 is 15 residues.

The V gene is TRBV6-6, the J gene TRBJ2-5, with 7 nucleotides matching TRBD2. This CDR3 is built from 15 residues. Trimming cost V 6 bases and J 5 bases; bases outside gene matches: 12. Germline CDR1 reads MNHNY; CDR2 reads SVGAGI (reference sequence). CDR3 residues: CASRNRRGDGETQYF. DNA for the CDR3: TGTGCCAGCAGAAACCGTCGGGGGGACGGCGAGACCCAGTACTTC.

The chain joins TRBV29-1 to TRBJ1-6, with D unresolved. V was pared by 6 bases and J by 0 bases, with 6 bases between. Germline lookup yields CDR1 SQVTM and CDR2 ANQGSEA. This CDR3 has 13 amino acids. DNA of the CDR3: TGCAGCGTAGGGTTCTCCTATAATTCACCCCTCCACTTT. It specifies CSVGFSYNSPLHF.

The rearrangement uses TRBV11-2 and TRBJ2-5; the D is unclear. The CDR3 has 14 residues. The germline V gene encodes CDR1 SGHAT and CDR2 FQNNGV. V lost 3 bases and J lost 1, with 9 bases in between. In DNA, the CDR3 is TGTGCCAGCAGCTTGCGACCCGTCCAAGAGACCCAGTACTTC. Translating it yields CASSLRPVQETQYF.

The chain carries TRBV28 and TRBJ2-3, with D maybe TRBD2 (6 bases). The CDR3 contains 15 residues. Trimming cost V 5 bases and J 5 bases, with 17 bases left between them. The germline V gene has CDR1 MDHEN and CDR2 SYDVKM. The CDR3 here is CASSPPAAGRDTQYF. CDR3 DNA: TGTGCCAGCAGTCCCCCAGCGGCGGGGCGAGATACGCAGTATTTT.

The chain carries TRBV11-2 and TRBJ1-2; D may be TRBD1 (5 bases). CDR3 length equals 14 residues. CDR1 is SGHAT, CDR2 FQNNGV, per germline. The V gene lost 5 bases and the J gene lost 4 bases, with 14 bases spanning the gap. The CDR3 region is CASSPLRGGYGYTF. CDR3 coding DNA: TGTGCCAGCAGCCCACTTAGGGGCGGCTATGGCTACACCTTC.

V and J are TRBV27 and TRBJ2-7; the match to TRBD2 covers 15 bases. J was trimmed by 7 bases and V by 6 bases; bases with no gene match: 16. CDR1 and CDR2 from the germline V gene are MNHEY and SMNVEV (reference sequence). The CDR3 is 18 amino acids. CDR3 in amino acids: CASRPGLAGGPKIGEQYF. CDR3 coding DNA: TGTGCCAGCAGACCAGGACTAGCGGGAGGGCCCAAGATTGGGGAGCAGTACTTC.

The J gene is TRBJ1-5, the V gene TRBV19, with a tentative D call TRBD1 (5 bases). The CDR3 contains 16 residues. V was cut by 4 bases and J by 2 bases, with 15 bases left in between. Germline CDR1 reads LNHDA; CDR2 reads SQIVND (reference sequence). CDR3 sequence reads: CASSTLPGGGNQPQHF. CDR3 nucleotide sequence: TGTGCCAGTAGTACTCTTCCGGGGGGAGGCAATCAGCCCCAGCATTTT.

This clone was recorded once. The chain is built from TRBV7-2 and TRBJ2-7; TRBD2 might be the D (6 bases). The CDR3 is made up of 16 amino acids. Trimming pared 2 bases from V and 0 bases from J, leaving 14 bases between. CDR1 is SGHTA and CDR2 is FQGNSA in the germline V gene. CDR3: CASSLWLAQSSYEQYF. CDR3 DNA sequence: TGTGCCAGCAGCTTATGGCTAGCGCAAAGCTCCTACGAGCAGTACTTC.

Here the CDR3 reads CASSVGPYPTGNIQYF. The CDR3 nucleotides read TGTGCCAGCAGCGTAGGACCTTACCCAACAGGGAACATTCAGTACTTC. This chain connects TRBV9 to TRBJ2-4; maybe TRBD1 (6 bases). Trimming cost V 0 bases and J 7 bases, with 17 bases left between them. This CDR3 has 16 residues. Germline CDR1 and CDR2: SGDLS and YYNGEE.

The chain carries TRBV7-7 and TRBJ2-7; 12 bases are shared with TRBD1. The germline V gene encodes CDR1 SSHAT and CDR2 FNYEAQ (reference sequence). V shed 4 bases, J shed 7 bases, and the junction held 8 bases outside the gene matches. This CDR3 has 15 amino acids. CDR3 loop: CASSYGTGGSEEQYF. The CDR3 nucleotides read TGTGCCAGCAGCTACGGGACAGGGGGCTCGGAGGAGCAGTACTTC. Using reference TRBV7-7 and TRBJ2-7 for the parts outside the CDR3, the full variable domain is GAGVSQSPRYKVTKRGQDVTLRCDPISSHATLYWYQQALGQGPEFLTYFNYEAQPDKSGLPSDRFSAERPEGSISTLTIQRTEQRDSAMYRCASSYGTGGSEEQYFGPGTRLTVT.

This chain joins TRBV25-1 and TRBJ1-4; TRBD1 aligns across 10 bases. The CDR3 covers 17 residues. The junction had 9 bases not matched to a gene; V was cut back by 5 bases and J by 3 bases. Germline CDR1 and CDR2: MGHDK and SYGVNS. The CDR3 bases are TGTGCCAGCAGTCGGGACAGGGGCTCCCCCTCTAATGAAAAACTGTTTTTT. Its protein product is CASSRDRGSPSNEKLFF.

The CDR3: CASSPGLAGGLETQYF. The CDR3 DNA reads TGTGCCAGCAGCCCGGGACTAGCGGGAGGGCTTGAGACCCAGTACTTC. The rearrangement links TRBV7-2 to TRBJ2-5; 16 positions agree with TRBD2. V shed 5 bases, J shed 5 bases, and the junction held 5 bases outside the gene matches. CDR1 and CDR2 from the germline V gene are SGHTA and FQGNSA. This CDR3 is built from 16 residues.

This clone was seen once. The chain joins TRBV28 to TRBJ2-1; TRBD1 aligns across 10 bases. The germline V gene encodes CDR1 MDHEN and CDR2 SYDVKM. V was pared by 4 bases and J by 7 bases, with 16 bases of the junction left unmatched. This CDR3 comprises 18 residues. Written as DNA, the CDR3 is TGTGCCAGCAGTTCCATATGGGTTGACAGGGGGCGCGAAAATGAGCAGTTCTTC. Translated: CASSSIWVDRGRENEQFF. The whole variable domain, filled in from reference TRBV28 and TRBJ2-1, reads DVKVTQSSRYLVKRTGEKVFLECVQDMDHENMFWYRQDPGLGLRLIYFSYDVKMKEKGDIPEGYSVSREKKERFSLILESASTNQTSMYLCASSSIWVDRGRENEQFFGPGTRLTVL.

The chain couples TRBV4-1 to TRBJ1-2; no firm D call. Germline V lookup: CDR1 MGHRA, CDR2 YSYEKL. The CDR3 extends over 15 amino acids. V lost 1 base to trimming and J lost 0 bases, with 9 bases between them. The CDR3 reads CASSQAAPTNYGYTF. CDR3 coding DNA: TGCGCCAGCAGCCAAGCCGCCCCGACTAACTATGGCTACACCTTC.

V gene TRBV2 combines with J gene TRBJ2-3; TRBD1 might be the D (5 bases). CDR1 and CDR2 from the germline V gene are SNHLY and FYNNEI. Deletions cut 7 bases from V and 2 bases from J, with 13 bases between. This CDR3 region has 14 residues. The CDR3 spells CASTGQGNTDTQYF. The CDR3 coding sequence is TGTGCCAGCACCGGGCAGGGCAACACAGATACGCAGTATTTT.

The V and J genes are TRBV9 and TRBJ2-1; D unresolved. The ends were cut back, 5 bases at V and 4 bases at J, with 4 bases in the middle. There are 11 residues in the CDR3. Germline V gives CDR1 SGDLS, CDR2 YYNGEE. CDR3 bases: TGTGCCAGCAGGATATACAATGAGCAGTTCTTC. This codes for CASRIYNEQFF.

The chain joins TRBV28 to TRBJ1-5; D is undetermined. The CDR3 loop spans 18 amino acids. Germline CDR1 MDHEN, CDR2 SYDVKM. Trimming pared 8 bases from V and 0 bases from J, leaving 23 bases between. Here the CDR3 reads CASSRYSKQTYSNQPQHF. Here the CDR3 DNA reads TGTGCCAGCTCCCGTTATAGCAAACAGACGTATAGCAATCAGCCCCAGCATTTT.

With regard to this clone: In the same sample, other DNA sequences code for this CDR3. The gene calls are TRBV2 and TRBJ1-2; no clear D. The germline CDR1 and CDR2 sequences are SNHLY and FYNNEI. The ends were cut back, 1 base at V and 2 bases at J, with 5 bases in the middle. This CDR3 comprises 13 residues. The CDR3 reads CASSEGQNYGYTF. In DNA form, the CDR3 reads TGTGCCAGCAGTGAAGGCCAAAACTATGGCTACACCTTC.

The chain combines TRBV11-2 with TRBJ2-5, with 8 bases that match TRBD1. Germline V CDR1 and CDR2: SGHAT, FQNNGV. The junction had 14 bases not matched to a gene; V was cut back by 5 bases and J by 6 bases. This CDR3 spans 16 amino acids. CDR3 nucleotide sequence: TGTGCCAGCAGCGCCCACGCCCGGGACAGGCGGAAGACCCAGTACTTC. Its protein product is CASSAHARDRRKTQYF.

The chain couples TRBV5-1 to TRBJ2-2, with unresolved D. This CDR3 is built from 16 residues. V lost 2 bases and J lost 4, with 15 bases in between. Looked up from germline, CDR1 is SGHRS and CDR2 is YFSETQ. CDR3 residues: CASSLPDTAFTGELFF. CDR3 nucleotides: TGCGCCAGCAGCTTACCTGATACAGCTTTCACCGGGGAGCTGTTTTTT.